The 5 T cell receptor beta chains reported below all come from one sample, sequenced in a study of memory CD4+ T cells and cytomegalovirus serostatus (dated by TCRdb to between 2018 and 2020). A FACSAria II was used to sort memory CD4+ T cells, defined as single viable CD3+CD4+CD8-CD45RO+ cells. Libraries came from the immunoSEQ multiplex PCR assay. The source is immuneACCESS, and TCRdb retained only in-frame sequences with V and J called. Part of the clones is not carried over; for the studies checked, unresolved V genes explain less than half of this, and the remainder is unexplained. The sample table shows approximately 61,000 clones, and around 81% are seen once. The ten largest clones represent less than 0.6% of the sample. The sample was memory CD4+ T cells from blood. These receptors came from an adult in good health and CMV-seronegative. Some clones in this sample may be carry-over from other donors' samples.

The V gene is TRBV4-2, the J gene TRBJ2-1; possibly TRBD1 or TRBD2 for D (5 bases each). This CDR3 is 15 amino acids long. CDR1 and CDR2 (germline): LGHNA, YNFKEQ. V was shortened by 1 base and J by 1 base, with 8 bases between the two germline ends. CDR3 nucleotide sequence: TGTGCCAGCAGCCAAGGGGACGGGTCCTACAATGAGCAGTTCTTC. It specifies CASSQGDGSYNEQFF.

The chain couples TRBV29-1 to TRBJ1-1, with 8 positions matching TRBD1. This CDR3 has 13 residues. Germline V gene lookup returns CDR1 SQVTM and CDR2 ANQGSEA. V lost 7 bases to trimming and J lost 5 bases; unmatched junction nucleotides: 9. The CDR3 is CSAEYRGGTEAFF. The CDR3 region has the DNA TGCAGCGCTGAGTACAGGGGGGGGACTGAAGCTTTCTTT. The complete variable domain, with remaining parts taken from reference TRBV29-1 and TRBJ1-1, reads SAVISQKPSRDICQRGTSLTIQCQVDSQVTMMFWYRQQPGQSLTLIATANQGSEATYESGFVIDKFPISRPNLTFSTLTVSNMSPEDSSIYLCSAEYRGGTEAFFGQGTRLTVV.

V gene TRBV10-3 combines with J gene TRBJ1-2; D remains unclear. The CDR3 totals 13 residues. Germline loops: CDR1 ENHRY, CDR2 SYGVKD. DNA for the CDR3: TGTGAATCTTTGCGGACCGGGTGTTGGGGCTACACCTTC. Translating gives CESLRTGCWGYTF.

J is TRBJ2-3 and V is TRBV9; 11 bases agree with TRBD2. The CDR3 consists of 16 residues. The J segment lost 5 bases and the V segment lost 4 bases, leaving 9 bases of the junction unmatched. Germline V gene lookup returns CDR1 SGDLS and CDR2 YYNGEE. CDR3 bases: TGTGCCAGCAGCCTTAGCGGGGGGGCCTTGGGAGATACGCAGTATTTT. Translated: CASSLSGGALGDTQYF.

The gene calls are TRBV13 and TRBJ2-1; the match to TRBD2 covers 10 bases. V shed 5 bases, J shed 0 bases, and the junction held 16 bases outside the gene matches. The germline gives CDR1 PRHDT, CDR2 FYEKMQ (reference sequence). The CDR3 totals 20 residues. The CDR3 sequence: CASSPMYLSGGAPSYNEQFF. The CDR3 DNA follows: TGTGCCAGCAGCCCTATGTATTTGAGCGGGGGGGCCCCCTCCTACAATGAGCAGTTCTTC.